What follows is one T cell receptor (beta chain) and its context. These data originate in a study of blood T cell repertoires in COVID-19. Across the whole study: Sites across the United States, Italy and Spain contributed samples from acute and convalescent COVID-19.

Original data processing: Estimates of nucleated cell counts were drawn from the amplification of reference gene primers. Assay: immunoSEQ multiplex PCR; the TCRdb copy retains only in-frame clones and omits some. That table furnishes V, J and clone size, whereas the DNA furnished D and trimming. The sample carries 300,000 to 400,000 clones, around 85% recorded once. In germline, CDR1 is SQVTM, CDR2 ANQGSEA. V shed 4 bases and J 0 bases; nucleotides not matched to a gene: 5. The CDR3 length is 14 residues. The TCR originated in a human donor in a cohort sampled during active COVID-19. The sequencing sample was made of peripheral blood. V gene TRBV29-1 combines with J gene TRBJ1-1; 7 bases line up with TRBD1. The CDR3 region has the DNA TGCAGCGTTGTGGGACAGCTCATGAACACTGAAGCTTTCTTT. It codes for CSVVGQLMNTEAFF. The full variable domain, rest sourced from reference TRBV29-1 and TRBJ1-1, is SAVISQKPSRDICQRGTSLTIQCQVDSQVTMMFWYRQQPGQSLTLIATANQGSEATYESGFVIDKFPISRPNLTFSTLTVSNMSPEDSSIYLCSVVGQLMNTEAFFGQGTRLTVV.